The rows below give T cell receptor beta chains drawn from one sample of a study of blood T cell repertoires in COVID-19. TCRdb keeps only in-frame clones here, not all; method: immunoSEQ multiplex PCR. The sample yields a few hundred thousand clones, about 82% seen once. Material: peripheral blood. The receptors stem from a woman in her forties or fifties with acute or convalescent COVID-19. CDR3s include the opening cysteine and the closing phenylalanine or tryptophan.

CDR3	V	J
CASSLGTGSLEKLFF	TRBV18	TRBJ1-4
CASSWGGLAGSGELFF	TRBV28	TRBJ2-2
CASSSPPGGGANYGYTF	TRBV7-9	TRBJ1-2
CASSSGTGSSGANVLTF	TRBV11-2	TRBJ2-6
CASSLRSGYHGYTF	TRBV5-1	TRBJ1-2
CASSDDRASYEQYF	TRBV6-6	TRBJ2-7
CASSDRRVLPQSRNWNNGYTF	TRBV28	TRBJ1-2
CASSLVGTGNEQYF	TRBV7-2	TRBJ2-7
CAWSVLLDFYEQFF	TRBV30	TRBJ2-1
CASSLTGDRTDTQYF	TRBV7-9	TRBJ2-3
CASSDPTTDRGKPEAFF	TRBV6-1	TRBJ1-1
CASSLGYITGGSTDTQYF	TRBV11-3	TRBJ2-3
CASSGTGMETQYF	TRBV5-4	TRBJ2-5
CASSQYVLAGGPKIRNEQYF	TRBV4-1	TRBJ2-7
CASSHRGLNTGELFF	TRBV27	TRBJ2-2
CASSGAPGGNQPQHF	TRBV19	TRBJ1-5
CASSPPGQKQETQYF	TRBV7-2	TRBJ2-5
CASSLLAGSYEQYF	TRBV27	TRBJ2-7
CASSTPSGSGTDTQYF	TRBV19	TRBJ2-3
CASRGGGETQYF	TRBV28	TRBJ2-5
CASRLLAGASVDTQYF	TRBV5-1	TRBJ2-3
CASSPSPTSAAFF	TRBV5-1	TRBJ1-1
CSVEESGRVRETQYF	TRBV29-1	TRBJ2-5
CASSLLRGSSTNEKLFF	TRBV27	TRBJ1-4
CASSADLPGANVLTF	TRBV5-1	TRBJ2-6
CASRPHSDQPQHF	TRBV12-3/TRBV12-4	TRBJ1-5
CATADRVLYEQYF	TRBV28	TRBJ2-7